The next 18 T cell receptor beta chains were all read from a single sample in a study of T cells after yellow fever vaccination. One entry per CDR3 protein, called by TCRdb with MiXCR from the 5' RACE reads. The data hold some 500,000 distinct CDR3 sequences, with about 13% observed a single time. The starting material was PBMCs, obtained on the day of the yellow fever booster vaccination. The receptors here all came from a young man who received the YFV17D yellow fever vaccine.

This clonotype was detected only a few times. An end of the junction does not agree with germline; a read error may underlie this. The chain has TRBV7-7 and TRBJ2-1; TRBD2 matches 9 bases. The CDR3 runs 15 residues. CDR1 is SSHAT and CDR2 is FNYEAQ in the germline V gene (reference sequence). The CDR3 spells CASSSGLAPPNEQFF. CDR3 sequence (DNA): TGTGCTAGCAGTTCTGGACTAGCGCCGCCAAATGAGCAGTTCTTC.

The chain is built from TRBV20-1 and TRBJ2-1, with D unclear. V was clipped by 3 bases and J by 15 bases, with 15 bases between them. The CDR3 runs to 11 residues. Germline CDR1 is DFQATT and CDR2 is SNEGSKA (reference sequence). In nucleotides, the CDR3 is TGCAGTGCTAGCTGGGCGAGTACCCTGTTCTTC. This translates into CSASWASTLFF.

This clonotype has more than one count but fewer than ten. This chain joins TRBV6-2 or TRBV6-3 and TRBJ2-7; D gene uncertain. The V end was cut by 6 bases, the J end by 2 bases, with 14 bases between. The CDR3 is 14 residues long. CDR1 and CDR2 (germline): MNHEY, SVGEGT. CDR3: CASRGRYGAYEQYF. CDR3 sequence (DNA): TGTGCCAGCAGAGGCCGCTACGGTGCCTACGAGCAGTACTTC.

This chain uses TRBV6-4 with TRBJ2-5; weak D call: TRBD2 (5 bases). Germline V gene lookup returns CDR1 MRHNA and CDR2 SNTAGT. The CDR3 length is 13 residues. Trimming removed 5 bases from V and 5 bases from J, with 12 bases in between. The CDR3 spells CASSLDPGETQYF. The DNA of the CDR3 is TGTGCCAGCAGTTTAGATCCGGGGGAGACCCAGTACTTC.

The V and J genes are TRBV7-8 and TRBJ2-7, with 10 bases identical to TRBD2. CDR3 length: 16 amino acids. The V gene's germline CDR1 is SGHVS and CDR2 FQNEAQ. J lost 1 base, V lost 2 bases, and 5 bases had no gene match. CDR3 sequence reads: CASSLYKAGGSYEQYF. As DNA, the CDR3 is TGTGCCAGCAGCTTATATAAAGCGGGAGGGTCCTACGAGCAGTACTTC.

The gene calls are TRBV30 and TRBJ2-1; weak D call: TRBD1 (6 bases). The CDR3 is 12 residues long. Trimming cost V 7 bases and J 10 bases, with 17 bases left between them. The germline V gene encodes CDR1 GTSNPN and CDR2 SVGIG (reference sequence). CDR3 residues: CAYGGEGVEQFF. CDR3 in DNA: TGTGCCTACGGAGGAGAGGGGGTAGAGCAGTTCTTC.

The CDR3 loop is CSASSGSGNNEQFF. In DNA form, the CDR3 reads TGCAGTGCTAGTAGCGGGAGTGGAAACAATGAGCAGTTCTTC. The rearrangement links TRBV20-1 to TRBJ2-1; 9 bases line up with TRBD2. CDR3 size: 14 residues. Germline CDR1 and CDR2: DFQATT and SNEGSKA (reference sequence). Losses at the gene ends were 3 bases for V and 5 bases for J; bases not matched to a gene: 5.

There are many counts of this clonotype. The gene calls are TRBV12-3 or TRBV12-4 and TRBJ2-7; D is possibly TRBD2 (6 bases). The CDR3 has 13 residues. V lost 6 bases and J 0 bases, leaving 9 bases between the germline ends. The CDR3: CASSSGGSYEQYF. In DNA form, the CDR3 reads TGTGCCAGCAGCTCCGGGGGCTCCTACGAGCAGTACTTC.

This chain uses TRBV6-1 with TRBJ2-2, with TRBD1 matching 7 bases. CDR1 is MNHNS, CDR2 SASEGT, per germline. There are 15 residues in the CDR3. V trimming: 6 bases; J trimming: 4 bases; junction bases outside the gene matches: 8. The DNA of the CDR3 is TGTGCCAGCAGCCCCCAGGGGGTTCGCACCGGGGAGCTGTTTTTT. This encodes CASSPQGVRTGELFF.

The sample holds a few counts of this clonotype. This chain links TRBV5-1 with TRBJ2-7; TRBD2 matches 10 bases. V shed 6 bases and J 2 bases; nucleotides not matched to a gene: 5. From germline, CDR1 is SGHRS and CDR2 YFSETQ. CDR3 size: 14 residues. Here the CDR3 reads CASTLSGRTYEQYF. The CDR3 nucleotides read TGCGCCAGCACCCTTAGCGGGAGGACCTACGAGCAGTACTTC.

CDR3 coding DNA: TGCAGTGCGGCAGTTCAGGGCTACACCTTC. Residues: CSAAVQGYTF. The chain links TRBV20-1 to TRBJ1-2, with D hard to call. V lost 6 bases and J 8 bases, leaving 10 bases between the germline ends. The CDR3 loop spans 10 amino acids. Germline V CDR1 and CDR2: DFQATT, SNEGSKA (reference sequence).

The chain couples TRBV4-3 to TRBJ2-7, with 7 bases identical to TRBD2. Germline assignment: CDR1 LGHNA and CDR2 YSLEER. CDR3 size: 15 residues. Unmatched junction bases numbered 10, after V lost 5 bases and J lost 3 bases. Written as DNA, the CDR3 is TGCGCCAGCAGCTCAGGACTGGGGGGGTACTACGAGCAGTACTTC. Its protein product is CASSSGLGGYYEQYF.

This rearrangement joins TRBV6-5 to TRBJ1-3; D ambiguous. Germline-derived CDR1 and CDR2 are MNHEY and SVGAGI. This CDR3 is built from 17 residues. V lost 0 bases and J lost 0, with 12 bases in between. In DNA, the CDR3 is TGTGCCAGCAGTTACTCGCCCGCAGGCAGCTCTGGAAACACCATATATTTT. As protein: CASSYSPAGSSGNTIYF.

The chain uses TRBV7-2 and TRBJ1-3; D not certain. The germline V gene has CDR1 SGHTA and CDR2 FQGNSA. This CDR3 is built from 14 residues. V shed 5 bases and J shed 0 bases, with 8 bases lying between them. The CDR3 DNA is TGTGCCAGCAGCCATCCAGGCTCTGGAAACACCATATATTTT. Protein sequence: CASSHPGSGNTIYF.

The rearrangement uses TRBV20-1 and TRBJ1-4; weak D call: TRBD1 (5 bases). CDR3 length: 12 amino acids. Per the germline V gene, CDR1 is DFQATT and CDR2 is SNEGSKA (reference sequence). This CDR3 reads CPPAPRGEKLFF. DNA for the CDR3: TGCCCACCGGCCCCTAGGGGTGAAAAACTGTTTTTT.

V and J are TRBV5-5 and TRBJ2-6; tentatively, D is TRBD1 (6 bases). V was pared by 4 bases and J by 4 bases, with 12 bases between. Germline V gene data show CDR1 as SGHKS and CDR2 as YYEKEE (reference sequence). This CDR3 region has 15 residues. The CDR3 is CASSKGQPGANVLTF. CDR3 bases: TGTGCCAGCAGCAAAGGACAGCCCGGGGCCAACGTCCTGACTTTC.

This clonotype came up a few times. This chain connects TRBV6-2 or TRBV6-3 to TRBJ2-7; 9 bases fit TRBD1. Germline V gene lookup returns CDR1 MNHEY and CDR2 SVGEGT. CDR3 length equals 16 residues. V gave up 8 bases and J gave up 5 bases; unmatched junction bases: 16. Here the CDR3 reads CASESAPGQGAHEQYF. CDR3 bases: TGTGCCAGCGAATCCGCCCCGGGACAGGGAGCCCACGAGCAGTACTTC.

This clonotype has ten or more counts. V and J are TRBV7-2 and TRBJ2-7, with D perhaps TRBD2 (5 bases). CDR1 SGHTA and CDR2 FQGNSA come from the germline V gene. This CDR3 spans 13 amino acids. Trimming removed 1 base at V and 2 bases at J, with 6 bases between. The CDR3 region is CASSLERTYEQYF. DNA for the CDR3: TGTGCCAGCAGCTTAGAGCGGACCTACGAGCAGTACTTC.